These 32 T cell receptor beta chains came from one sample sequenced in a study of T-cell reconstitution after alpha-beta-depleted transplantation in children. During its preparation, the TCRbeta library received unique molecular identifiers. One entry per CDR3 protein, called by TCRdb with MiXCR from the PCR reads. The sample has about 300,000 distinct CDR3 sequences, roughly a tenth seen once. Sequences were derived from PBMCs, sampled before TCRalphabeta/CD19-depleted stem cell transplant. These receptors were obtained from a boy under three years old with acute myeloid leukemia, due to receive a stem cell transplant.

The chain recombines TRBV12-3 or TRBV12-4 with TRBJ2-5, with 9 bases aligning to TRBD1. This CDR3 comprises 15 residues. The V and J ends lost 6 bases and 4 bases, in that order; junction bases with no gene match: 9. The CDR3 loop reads CASSSQGQGGETQYF. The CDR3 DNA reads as TGTGCCAGCAGCTCACAGGGACAGGGAGGAGAGACCCAGTACTTC.

The CDR3 region is CSVDDRDGADTQYF. The CDR3 nucleotides are TGCAGCGTTGACGACAGGGATGGGGCAGATACGCAGTATTTT. The chain uses TRBV29-1 and TRBJ2-3; 7 bases match TRBD1. Germline values: CDR1 SQVTM, CDR2 ANQGSEA. This CDR3 region has 14 residues. V gave up 3 bases and J gave up 4 bases; unmatched junction bases: 7.

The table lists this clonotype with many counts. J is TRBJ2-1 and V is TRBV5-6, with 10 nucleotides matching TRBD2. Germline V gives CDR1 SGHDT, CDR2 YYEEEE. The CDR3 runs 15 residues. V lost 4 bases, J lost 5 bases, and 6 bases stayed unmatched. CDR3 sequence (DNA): TGTGCCAGCAGCCGGCTAGCGGGGGACGACAATGAGCAGTTCTTC. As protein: CASSRLAGDDNEQFF. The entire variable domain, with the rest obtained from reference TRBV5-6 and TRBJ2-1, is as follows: DAGVTQSPTHLIKTRGQQVTLRCSPKSGHDTVSWYQQALGQGPQFIFQYYEEEERQRGNFPDRFSGHQFPNYSSELNVNALLLGDSALYLCASSRLAGDDNEQFFGPGTRLTVL.

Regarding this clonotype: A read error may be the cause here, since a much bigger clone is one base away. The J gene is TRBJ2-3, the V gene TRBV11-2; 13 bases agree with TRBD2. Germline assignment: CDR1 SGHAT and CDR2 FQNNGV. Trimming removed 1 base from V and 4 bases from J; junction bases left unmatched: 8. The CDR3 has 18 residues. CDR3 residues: CASSLGATSGGRADTQYF. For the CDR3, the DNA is TGTGCCAGCAGCTTAGGAGCGACTAGCGGGGGGAGGGCAGATACGCAGTATTTT.

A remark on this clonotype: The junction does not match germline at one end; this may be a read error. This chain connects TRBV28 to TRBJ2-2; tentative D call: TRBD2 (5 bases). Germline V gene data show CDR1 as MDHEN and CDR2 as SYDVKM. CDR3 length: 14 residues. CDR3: CASSPGWNTGELFF. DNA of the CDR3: TGTGCCAGCAGTCCCGGCTGGAACACCGGGGAGCTGTTTTTC.

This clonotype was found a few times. Written as DNA, the CDR3 is TGTGCCAGCAGCTTAGTTTCTGGACTAGCGGGCATCAATGAGCAGTTCTTC. The encoded protein is CASSLVSGLAGINEQFF. V is TRBV7-8 and J is TRBJ2-1, with 11 bases aligning to TRBD2. The CDR3 is 17 amino acids. V shed 1 base and J 6 bases; nucleotides not matched to a gene: 8. The germline V gene encodes CDR1 SGHVS and CDR2 FQNEAQ.

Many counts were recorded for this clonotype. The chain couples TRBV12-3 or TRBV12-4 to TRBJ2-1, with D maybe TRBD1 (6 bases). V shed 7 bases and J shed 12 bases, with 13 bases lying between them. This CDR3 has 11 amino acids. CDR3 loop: CASTPGTLQFF. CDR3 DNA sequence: TGTGCCAGCACCCCCGGGACACTGCAGTTCTTC.

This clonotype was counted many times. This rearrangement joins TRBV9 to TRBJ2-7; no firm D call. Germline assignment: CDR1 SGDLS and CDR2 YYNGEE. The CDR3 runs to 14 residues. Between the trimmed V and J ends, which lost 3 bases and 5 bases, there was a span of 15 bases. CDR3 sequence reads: CASSASPWEHEQYF. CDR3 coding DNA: TGTGCCAGCAGCGCCTCGCCATGGGAACACGAGCAGTACTTC.

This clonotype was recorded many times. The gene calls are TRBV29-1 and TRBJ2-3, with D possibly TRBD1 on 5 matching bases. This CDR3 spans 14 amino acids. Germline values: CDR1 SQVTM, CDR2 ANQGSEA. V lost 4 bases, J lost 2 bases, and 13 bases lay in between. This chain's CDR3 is CSVGARVSTDTQYF. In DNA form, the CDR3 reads TGCAGCGTTGGGGCCAGGGTTTCCACAGATACGCAGTATTTT.

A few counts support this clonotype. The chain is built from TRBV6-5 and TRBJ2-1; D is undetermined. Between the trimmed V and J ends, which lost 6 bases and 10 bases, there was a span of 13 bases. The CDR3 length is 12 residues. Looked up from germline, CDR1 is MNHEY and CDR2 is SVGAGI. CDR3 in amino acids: CASSSRAPEQFF. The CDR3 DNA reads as TGTGCCAGCAGCTCTAGGGCCCCGGAGCAGTTCTTC.

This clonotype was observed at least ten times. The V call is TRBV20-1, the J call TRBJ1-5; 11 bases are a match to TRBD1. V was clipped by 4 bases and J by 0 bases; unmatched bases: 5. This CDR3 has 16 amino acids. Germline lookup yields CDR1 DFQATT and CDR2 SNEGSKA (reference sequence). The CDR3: CSAKGQGALSNQPQHF. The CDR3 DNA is TGCAGTGCTAAAGGACAGGGGGCCCTTAGCAATCAGCCCCAGCATTTT.

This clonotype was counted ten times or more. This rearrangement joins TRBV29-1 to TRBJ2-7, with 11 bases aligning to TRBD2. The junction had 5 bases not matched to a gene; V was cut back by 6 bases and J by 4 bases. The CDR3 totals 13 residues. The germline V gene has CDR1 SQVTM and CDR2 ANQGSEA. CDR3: CSVGTSGRYEQYF. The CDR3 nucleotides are TGCAGCGTCGGGACTAGCGGACGGTACGAGCAGTACTTC.

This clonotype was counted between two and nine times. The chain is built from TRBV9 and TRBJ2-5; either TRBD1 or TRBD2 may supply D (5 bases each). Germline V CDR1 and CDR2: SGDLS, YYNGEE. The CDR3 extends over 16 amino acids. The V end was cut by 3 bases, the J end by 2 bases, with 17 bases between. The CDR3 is CASSGDGASLQETQYF. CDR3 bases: TGTGCCAGCAGCGGTGACGGGGCTAGCCTACAAGAGACCCAGTACTTC.

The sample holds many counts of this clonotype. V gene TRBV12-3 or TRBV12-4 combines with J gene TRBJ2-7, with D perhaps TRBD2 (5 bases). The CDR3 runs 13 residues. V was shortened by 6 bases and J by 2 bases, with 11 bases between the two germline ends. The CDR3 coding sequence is TGTGCCAGCAGCTTTGGGCGGGCCTACGAGCAGTACTTC. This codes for CASSFGRAYEQYF.

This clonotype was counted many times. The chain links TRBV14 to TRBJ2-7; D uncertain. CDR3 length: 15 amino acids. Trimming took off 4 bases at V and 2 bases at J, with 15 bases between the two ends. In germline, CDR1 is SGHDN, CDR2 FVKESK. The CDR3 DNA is TGTGCCAGCAGCCCCCCCGGGCTACAAACCTACGAGCAGTACTTC. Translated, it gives CASSPPGLQTYEQYF.

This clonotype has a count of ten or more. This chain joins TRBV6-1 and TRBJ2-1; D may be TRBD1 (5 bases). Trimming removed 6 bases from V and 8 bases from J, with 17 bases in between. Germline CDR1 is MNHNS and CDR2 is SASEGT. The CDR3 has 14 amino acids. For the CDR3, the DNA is TGTGCCAGCAGGGACCAGGGTACGGGCGATGAGCAGTTCTTC. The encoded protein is CASRDQGTGDEQFF.

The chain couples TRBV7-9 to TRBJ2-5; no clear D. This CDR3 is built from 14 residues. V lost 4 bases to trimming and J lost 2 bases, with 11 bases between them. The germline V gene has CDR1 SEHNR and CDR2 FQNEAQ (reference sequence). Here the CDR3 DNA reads TGTGCCAGCAGCTCCGACAAGGGACAAGAGACCCAGTACTTC. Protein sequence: CASSSDKGQETQYF.

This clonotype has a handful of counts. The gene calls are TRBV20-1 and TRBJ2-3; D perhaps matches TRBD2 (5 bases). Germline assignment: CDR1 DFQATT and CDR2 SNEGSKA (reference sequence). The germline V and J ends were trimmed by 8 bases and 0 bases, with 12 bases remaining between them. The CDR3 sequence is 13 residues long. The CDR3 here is CSSPAVSTDTQYF. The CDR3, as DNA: TGCAGTAGCCCAGCGGTTAGCACAGATACGCAGTATTTT.

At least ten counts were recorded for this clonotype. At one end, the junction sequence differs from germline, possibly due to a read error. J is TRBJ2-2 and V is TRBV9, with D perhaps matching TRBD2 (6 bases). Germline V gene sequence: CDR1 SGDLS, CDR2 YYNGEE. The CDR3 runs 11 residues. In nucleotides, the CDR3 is TGTGCCAGCAGCGACCCGGGACTTCTCTCCTTT. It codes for CASSDPGLLSF.

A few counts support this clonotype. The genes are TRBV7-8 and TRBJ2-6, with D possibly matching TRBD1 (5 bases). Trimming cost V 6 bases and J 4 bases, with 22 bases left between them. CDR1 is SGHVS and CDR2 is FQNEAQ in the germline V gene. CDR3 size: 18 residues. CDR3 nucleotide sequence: TGTGCCAGCAGGAGCTTTCGGACACCCCGCCCAGGGGCCAACGTCCTGACTTTC. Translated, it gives CASRSFRTPRPGANVLTF.

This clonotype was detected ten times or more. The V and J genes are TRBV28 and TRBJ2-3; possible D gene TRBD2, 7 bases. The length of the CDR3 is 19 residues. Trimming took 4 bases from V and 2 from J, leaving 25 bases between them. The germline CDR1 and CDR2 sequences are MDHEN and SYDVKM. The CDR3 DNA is TGTGCCAGCAGTTCCGGTCCCTTCCTACGGGGGGCATCCACAGATACGCAGTATTTT. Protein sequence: CASSSGPFLRGASTDTQYF.

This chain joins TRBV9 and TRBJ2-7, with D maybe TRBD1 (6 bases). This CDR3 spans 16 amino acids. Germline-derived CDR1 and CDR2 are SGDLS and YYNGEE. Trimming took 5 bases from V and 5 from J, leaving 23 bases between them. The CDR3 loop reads CASRDPGTLDRDEQYF. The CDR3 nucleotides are TGTGCCAGCAGAGACCCCGGGACACTAGATCGGGACGAGCAGTACTTC.

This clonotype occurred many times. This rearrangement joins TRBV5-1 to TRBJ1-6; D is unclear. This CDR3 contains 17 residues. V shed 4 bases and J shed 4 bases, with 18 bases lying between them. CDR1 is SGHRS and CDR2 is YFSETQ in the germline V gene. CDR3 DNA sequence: TGCGCCAGCAGCCCAGGCCGGGCCGGCCCTTATAATTCACCCCTCCACTTT. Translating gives CASSPGRAGPYNSPLHF.

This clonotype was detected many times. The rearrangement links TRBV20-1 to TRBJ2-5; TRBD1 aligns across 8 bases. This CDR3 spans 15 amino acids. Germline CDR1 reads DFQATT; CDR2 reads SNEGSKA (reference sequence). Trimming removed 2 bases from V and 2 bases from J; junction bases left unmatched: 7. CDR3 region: CSARYHRGAQETQYF. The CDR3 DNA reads TGCAGTGCTAGATACCACAGGGGGGCACAAGAGACCCAGTACTTC.

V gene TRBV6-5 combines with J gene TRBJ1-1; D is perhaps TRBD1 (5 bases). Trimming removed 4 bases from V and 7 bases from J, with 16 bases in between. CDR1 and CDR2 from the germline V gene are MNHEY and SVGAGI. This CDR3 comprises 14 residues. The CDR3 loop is CASSSQGIGYEAFF. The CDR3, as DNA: TGTGCCAGCAGTTCGCAGGGAATTGGTTATGAAGCTTTCTTT.

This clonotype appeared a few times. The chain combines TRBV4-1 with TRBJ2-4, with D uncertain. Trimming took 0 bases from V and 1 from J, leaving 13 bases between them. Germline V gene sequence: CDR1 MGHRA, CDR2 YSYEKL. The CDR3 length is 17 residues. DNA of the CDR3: TGCGCCAGCAGCCAAGAAGTAGGGTCCTCGGCCAAAAACATTCAGTACTTC. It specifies CASSQEVGSSAKNIQYF.

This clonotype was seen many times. The CDR3 sequence is CASSFLGQGADTQYF. DNA of the CDR3: TGTGCCAGCAGTTTCTTGGGACAGGGGGCAGATACGCAGTATTTT. V usage is TRBV27 and J usage is TRBJ2-3; 11 bases are a match to TRBD1. V was clipped by 3 bases and J by 4 bases; unmatched bases: 3. The CDR3 totals 15 residues. Germline V lookup: CDR1 MNHEY, CDR2 SMNVEV (reference sequence).

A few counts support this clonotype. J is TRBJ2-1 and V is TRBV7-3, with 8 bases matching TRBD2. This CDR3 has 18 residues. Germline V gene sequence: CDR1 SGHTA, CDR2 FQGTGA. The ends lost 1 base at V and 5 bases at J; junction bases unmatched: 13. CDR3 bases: TGTGCCAGCAGCTTAAGGGGAGGTACCGGGACTAGTCACAATGAGCAGTTCTTC. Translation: CASSLRGGTGTSHNEQFF.

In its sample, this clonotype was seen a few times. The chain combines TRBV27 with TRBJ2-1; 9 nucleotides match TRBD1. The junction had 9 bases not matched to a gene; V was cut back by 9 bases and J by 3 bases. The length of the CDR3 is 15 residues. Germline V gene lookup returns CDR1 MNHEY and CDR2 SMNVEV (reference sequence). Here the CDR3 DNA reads TGTGCCAGGGGGACTTGGGACAGGGTCTACAATGAGCAGTTCTTC. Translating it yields CARGTWDRVYNEQFF.

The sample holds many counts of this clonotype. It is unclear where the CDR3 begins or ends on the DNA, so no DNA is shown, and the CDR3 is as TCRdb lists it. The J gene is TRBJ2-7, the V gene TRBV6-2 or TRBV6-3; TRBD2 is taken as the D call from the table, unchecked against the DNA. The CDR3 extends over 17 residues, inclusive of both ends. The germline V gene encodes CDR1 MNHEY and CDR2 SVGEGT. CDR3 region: CASSTSSLAGSLYEQYF.

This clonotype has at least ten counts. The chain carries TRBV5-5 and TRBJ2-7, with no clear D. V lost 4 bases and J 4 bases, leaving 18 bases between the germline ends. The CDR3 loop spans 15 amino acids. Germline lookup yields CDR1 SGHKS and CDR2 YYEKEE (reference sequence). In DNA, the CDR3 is TGTGCCAGCAGCGACCATCCCCAAGTGCGATACGAGCAGTACTTC. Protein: CASSDHPQVRYEQYF.

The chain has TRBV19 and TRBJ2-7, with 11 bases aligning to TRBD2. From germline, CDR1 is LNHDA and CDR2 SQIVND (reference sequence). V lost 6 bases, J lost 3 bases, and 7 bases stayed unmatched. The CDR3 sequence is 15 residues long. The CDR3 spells CASSRGLAGYYEQYF. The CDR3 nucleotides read TGTGCCAGTAGCCGAGGACTAGCGGGTTACTACGAGCAGTACTTC. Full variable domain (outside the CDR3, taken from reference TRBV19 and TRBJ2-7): DGGITQSPKYLFRKEGQNVTLSCEQNLNHDAMYWYRQDPGQGLRLIYYSQIVNDFQKGDIAEGYSVSREKKESFPLTVTSAQKNPTAFYLCASSRGLAGYYEQYFGPGTRLTVT.